These T cell receptor beta chains were read from a single sample in a study of T cells in Graves' hyperthyroidism and ophthalmopathy. In TCRdb, the multiplex PCR reads were re-called with MiXCR into one record per CDR3 protein. In the table there are 200,000 to 250,000 distinct CDR3 sequences, roughly 17% of which are singletons. Sequencing was performed on blood. The receptors derive from a woman aged 45-65 years with Graves' hyperthyroidism. Each CDR3 is given with its conserved first and last residue. Fields, in order: CDR3 length, clone size, D gene, J gene, V gene, CDR3 protein, CDR3 DNA. The D gene is left open where the match is weak. Some rows have no size entry. The others give once, few or many, or a class for an expanded clone.

>15|few|.|TRBJ1-5|TRBV5-1
CASSLVGEQGQPQHF
TGCGCCAGCAGCTTGGTGGGGGAACAGGGTCAGCCCCAGCATTTT
>14|.|TRBD2|TRBJ2-1|TRBV9
CASSPGTTDNEQFF
TGTGCCAGCAGCCCGGGGACTACCGACAATGAGCAGTTCTTC
>14|.|.|TRBJ2-7|TRBV5-1
CASSPNRVAYEQYF
TGCGCCAGCTCTCCGAACAGGGTTGCCTACGAGCAGTACTTC
>16|.|.|TRBJ2-5|TRBV5-4
CASSPRQEIPRETQYF
TGTGCCAGCAGCCCCCGGCAGGAAATTCCGAGGGAGACCCAGTACTTC
>13|.|.|TRBJ2-5|TRBV18
CASSPDFGQRDYF
TGTGCCAGCTCACCAGATTTTGGACAGCGGGATTACTTC
>17|.|TRBD2|TRBJ2-3|TRBV27
CASSLFRLAGATDTQYF
TGTGCCAGCAGTCTTTTTAGACTAGCGGGAGCTACAGATACGCAGTATTTT
>13|many|.|TRBJ2-1|TRBV12-3/TRBV12-4
CASTHFLYNEQFF
TGTGCCAGCACCCATTTCCTCTACAATGAGCAGTTCTTC
>15|.|TRBD1|TRBJ1-5|TRBV6-2/TRBV6-3
CASSPRDSSNQLQHF
TGTGCCAGCAGTCCCCGGGACAGCTCAAATCAGCTCCAGCATTTT
>23|.|TRBD2|TRBJ2-2|TRBV20-1
CSARDSRKSLLLAGGPDTGELFF
TGCAGTGCTAGAGACTCCCGGAAATCTCTATTACTAGCGGGAGGGCCTGACACCGGGGAGCTGTTTTTT
>13|many|.|TRBJ2-1|TRBV11-3
CASSALLYNEQFF
TGTGCCAGCAGCGCCCTACTCTACAATGAGCAGTTCTTC
>13|.|TRBD1|TRBJ1-5|TRBV30
CAWSARTGQPQHF
TGTGCCTGGAGTGCCAGGACAGGTCAGCCCCAGCATTTT
>15|many|.|TRBJ2-2|TRBV2
CASSSTGLHTGELFF
TGTGCCAGCAGCTCAACAGGGCTTCACACCGGGGAGCTGTTTTTT
>11|few|.|TRBJ1-2|TRBV20-1
CSARATLDYTF
TGCAGTGCTAGAGCGACCCTAGACTACACCTTC
>17|many|.|TRBJ2-2|TRBV11-2
CASSPKGQQVYAGELFF
TGTGCCAGCAGCCCTAAAGGACAACAGGTCTACGCCGGGGAGCTGTTTTTT
>15|few|TRBD2|TRBJ2-1|TRBV20-1
CSATPVVSGSNEQFF
TGCAGTGCTACGCCGGTTGTTAGCGGGAGCAATGAGCAGTTCTTC
>19|few|.|TRBJ1-5|TRBV19
CATTPGRQNSWNSNQPQHF
TGTGCCACTACCCCGGGACGGCAAAATTCCTGGAATAGCAATCAGCCCCAGCATTTT
>18|many|TRBD2|TRBJ2-7|TRBV5-1
CASSSRGLAGAREYEQYF
TGCGCCAGCAGCTCGAGAGGACTAGCGGGAGCAAGAGAATACGAGCAGTACTTC
>14|many|.|TRBJ2-5|TRBV12-3/TRBV12-4
CASSPPVGEETQYF
TGTGCCAGCAGTCCCCCAGTCGGTGAAGAGACCCAGTACTTC
>14|many|.|TRBJ2-3|TRBV20-1
CSARVGGQTDTQYF
TGCAGTGCTAGAGTCGGGGGGCAGACAGATACGCAGTATTTT
>15|many|TRBD2|TRBJ2-1|TRBV6-1
CASRSGSEPYNEQFF
TGTGCCAGCCGTAGCGGGAGTGAGCCCTACAATGAGCAGTTCTTC
>12|.|.|TRBJ1-1|TRBV10-1
CASSDTNTEAFF
TGCGCCAGCAGTGATACGAACACTGAAGCTTTCTTT
>13|.|.|TRBJ1-5|TRBV20-1
CSARGGAGQPQHF
TGCAGTGCTAGGGGGGGGGCCGGTCAGCCCCAGCATTTT
>13|few|.|TRBJ1-5|TRBV7-6
CASSPDTYQPQHF
TGTGCCAGCAGCCCGGACACCTATCAGCCCCAGCATTTT